These T cell receptor beta chains were read from a single sample in a study of T cells in Graves' hyperthyroidism and ophthalmopathy. TCRdb processed the multiplex PCR reads anew with MiXCR; each CDR3 protein has one entry. Of 200,000 to 250,000 distinct CDR3 sequences in the sample, 16% were seen once. The sample was blood. These receptors all come from a woman in her late teens or twenties with Graves' ophthalmopathy. Both conserved end residues are part of each CDR3. Each record gives: D gene, J gene, clone size, V gene, CDR3 protein, CDR3 DNA. D genes are given only for firm matches. Part of the rows lack a size; the others show once, few, many or a class for expanded clones.

TRBD1	TRBJ2-7	many	TRBV6-1	CASSELGTGGYEQYF	TGTGCCAGCAGTGAACTCGGGACAGGGGGATACGAGCAGTACTTC
.	TRBJ1-2	many	TRBV20-1	CSARPGLADGYTF	TGCAGTGCTAGACCGGGATTAGCGGATGGCTACACCTTC
.	TRBJ1-1	many	TRBV20-1	CSARRPRQTLNTEAFF	TGCAGTGCTAGACGTCCCCGACAGACCCTGAACACTGAAGCTTTCTTT
.	TRBJ2-2	.	TRBV3-1	CASSQIGELFF	TGTGCCAGCAGCCAAATCGGGGAGCTGTTTTTT
TRBD2	TRBJ2-3	many	TRBV5-1	CASSLTRGGSDTQYF	TGCGCCAGCAGCTTGACGCGGGGGGGCTCAGATACGCAGTATTTT
.	TRBJ2-3	.	TRBV28	CASSPSQGGTDTQYF	TGTGCCAGCAGTCCATCACAGGGTGGCACAGATACGCAGTATTTT
.	TRBJ2-1	many	TRBV24-1	CATSVGHKVSEQFF	TGTGCCACCAGTGTGGGACACAAAGTTAGTGAGCAGTTCTTC
TRBD1	TRBJ2-7	many	TRBV20-1	CSAHSGQGSYEQYF	TGCAGTGCTCACTCGGGACAGGGTTCCTACGAGCAGTACTTC
TRBD2	TRBJ2-7	many	TRBV7-2	CASSDIAGVVYEQYF	TGTGCCAGCAGCGACATAGCGGGAGTAGTATACGAGCAGTACTTC
TRBD1	TRBJ1-2	many	TRBV12-3/TRBV12-4	CASSFETGRVDYGYTF	TGTGCCAGCAGTTTTGAGACAGGGAGGGTGGACTATGGCTACACCTTC
.	TRBJ2-7	many	TRBV4-1	CASSQDNSVSYEQYF	TGCGCCAGCAGCCAAGATAATAGCGTTTCCTACGAGCAGTACTTC
.	TRBJ2-3	.	TRBV24-1	CATAGQRTDTQYF	TGTGCCACCGCGGGACAACGCACAGATACGCAGTATTTT
.	TRBJ2-2	many	TRBV7-3	CASSSDSLNTGELFF	TGTGCCAGCAGCTCTGACAGTTTAAACACCGGGGAGCTGTTTTTT
.	TRBJ2-5	many	TRBV3-1	CASSHGQSQETQYF	TGTGCCAGCAGCCACGGACAGTCCCAAGAGACCCAGTACTTC
.	TRBJ2-1	many	TRBV20-1	CSARGGGAGDRNEQFF	TGCAGTGCCCGAGGGGGAGGCGCGGGAGATAGGAATGAGCAGTTCTTC
.	TRBJ2-7	many	TRBV29-1	CSVSQGSSYEQYF	TGCAGCGTTAGTCAGGGGAGCTCCTACGAGCAGTACTTC
TRBD1	TRBJ1-2	many	TRBV2	CASSEARTGGGYGYTF	TGTGCCAGCAGTGAAGCGAGGACAGGGGGTGGGTATGGCTACACCTTC
TRBD2	TRBJ2-7	few	TRBV20-1	CSAGGLAGGLSYEQYF	TGCAGTGCTGGCGGACTAGCGGGAGGACTCTCCTACGAGCAGTACTTC
TRBD1	TRBJ1-2	many	TRBV20-1	CSARDRAWIVGYTF	TGCAGTGCTAGGGACAGGGCCTGGATCGTGGGCTACACCTTC
TRBD2	TRBJ2-3	many	TRBV6-2/TRBV6-3	CASSYLHPGTSGGSTDTQYF	TGTGCCAGCAGTTACCTCCACCCGGGGACTAGCGGGGGAAGCACAGATACGCAGTATTTT
TRBD2	TRBJ2-1	.	TRBV19	CASSPLAGGRGEQFF	TGTGCCAGTAGTCCTTTAGCGGGAGGTAGAGGTGAGCAGTTCTTC
TRBD1	TRBJ1-5	many	TRBV6-1	CASSEAGQGPDSNQPQHF	TGTGCCAGCAGTGAAGCTGGACAGGGACCTGATAGCAATCAGCCCCAGCATTTT
.	TRBJ2-3	many	TRBV28	CASSYSGLGTDTQYF	TGTGCCAGCAGTTATTCGGGACTTGGCACAGATACGCAGTATTTT
TRBD2	TRBJ2-3	many	TRBV6-1	CASMRGGTDTQYF	TGTGCCAGCATGCGGGGGGGGACAGATACGCAGTATTTT
.	TRBJ1-2	many	TRBV12-3/TRBV12-4	CASSAYRGHGYTF	TGTGCCAGCAGTGCGTACCGGGGTCATGGCTACACCTTC
TRBD2	TRBJ2-1	.	TRBV7-9	CASSSPRTHLAGGGTQFF	TGTGCCAGCAGCTCGCCCCGAACCCATCTTGCGGGAGGGGGAACACAGTTCTTC
.	TRBJ2-3	.	TRBV25-1	CASSDPEVTDTQYF	TGTGCCAGCAGTGATCCGGAGGTCACAGATACGCAGTATTTT
.	TRBJ2-3	.	TRBV20-1	CSARGDGDTQYF	TGCAGTGCTAGAGGGGACGGAGATACGCAGTATTTT
.	TRBJ2-3	many	TRBV27	CASRGRGSTDTQYF	TGTGCCAGCAGGGGCAGGGGAAGCACAGATACGCAGTATTTT
.	TRBJ2-5	many	TRBV28	CASINRGLQETQYF	TGTGCCAGCATCAACCGGGGCCTCCAAGAGACCCAGTACTTC
.	TRBJ1-5	many	TRBV28	CASNEGINQPQHF	TGTGCCAGCAACGAGGGAATCAATCAGCCCCAGCATTTT
TRBD2	TRBJ2-3	many	TRBV18	CASSPLGTSAQSTDTQYF	TGTGCCAGCTCACCACTAGGGACTAGCGCCCAGAGCACAGATACGCAGTATTTT
TRBD1	TRBJ2-1	.	TRBV20-1	CSASRQGSPGEQFF	TGCAGTGCGAGCCGACAGGGGAGTCCTGGTGAGCAGTTCTTC